The 2 T cell receptor beta chains presented below share a single source sample, sequenced in a study of molecular identifiers for immune sequencing clone quantification. TCRdb reanalysed the PCR reads using MiXCR and keeps one entry per CDR3 protein. The sample has some 320,000 distinct CDR3 sequences, about 21% seen once. Input material: naive CD8+ T cells from blood, with Jurkat cell RNA spiked in. This sample's subset: FACS-sorted CD8+CD4-CCR7+CD45RA+ naive T cells. Receptors were obtained from a human donor in good health. Some libraries in this study had Jurkat cell RNA spiked in.

This clonotype occurred many times. The V gene is TRBV11-2, the J gene TRBJ2-1, with D uncertain. V lost 5 bases, J lost 7 bases, and 9 bases lay in between. The CDR3 extends over 12 amino acids. CDR1 and CDR2 from the germline V gene are SGHAT and FQNNGV. CDR3 bases: TGTGCCAGCAGCAGTCTAGTGAATGAGCAGTTCTTC. Translating gives CASSSLVNEQFF. Full variable domain (rest looked up from reference TRBV11-2 and TRBJ2-1): EAGVAQSPRYKIIEKRQSVAFWCNPISGHATLYWYQQILGQGPKLLIQFQNNGVVDDSQLPKDRFSAERLKGVDSTLKIQPAKLEDSAVYLCASSSLVNEQFFGPGTRLTVL.

This clonotype was seen only once. The V call is TRBV11-2, the J call TRBJ2-3; 7 nucleotides agree with TRBD2. Germline CDR1 reads SGHAT; CDR2 reads FQNNGV. The V segment lost 0 bases and the J segment 5 bases; nucleotides outside the gene matches: 8. The CDR3 is 16 amino acids. The CDR3 DNA sequence: TGTGCCAGCAGCTTAGAAGGTGCGGGGGATGAAGATACGCAGTATTTT. Protein: CASSLEGAGDEDTQYF.